This T cell receptor beta chain was profiled in a study of CD4+ T cells in melanoma. This clone counts as medium-sized. Its antigen is still unknown. CDR1 SGHNT and CDR2 YYREEE come from the germline V gene (reference sequence). The CDR3 totals 13 residues. V lost 6 bases and J 5 bases, leaving 14 bases between the germline ends. Profiling relied on immunoSEQ multiplex PCR, and the TCRdb table lists in-frame clones only, not all of them. The profile shows 15,000 to 20,000 clones, roughly 80% of them singletons. Study-wide results and limits: Diverse differentiation states were reported for melanoma neoantigen-specific CD4+ T cells. CD8+ T cell, macrophage and B cell function reportedly correlated with neoantigen-specific CD4+ T cells.

The clonotype originates from a human donor with melanoma. The sample consisted of cells from a culture (not recorded whether cultured in vitro). V usage is TRBV5-4 and J usage is TRBJ1-2; D might be TRBD1 (5 bases). The CDR3 loop is CASNLGGRYGYTF. CDR3 bases: TGTGCCAGCAACCTGGGGGGTCGGTATGGCTACACCTTC. The full variable domain, completed using reference TRBV5-4 and TRBJ1-2, is ETGVTQSPTHLIKTRGQQVTLRCSSQSGHNTVSWYQQALGQGPQFIFQYYREEENGRGNFPPRFSGLQFPNYSSELNVNALELDDSALYLCASNLGGRYGYTFGSGTRLTVV.